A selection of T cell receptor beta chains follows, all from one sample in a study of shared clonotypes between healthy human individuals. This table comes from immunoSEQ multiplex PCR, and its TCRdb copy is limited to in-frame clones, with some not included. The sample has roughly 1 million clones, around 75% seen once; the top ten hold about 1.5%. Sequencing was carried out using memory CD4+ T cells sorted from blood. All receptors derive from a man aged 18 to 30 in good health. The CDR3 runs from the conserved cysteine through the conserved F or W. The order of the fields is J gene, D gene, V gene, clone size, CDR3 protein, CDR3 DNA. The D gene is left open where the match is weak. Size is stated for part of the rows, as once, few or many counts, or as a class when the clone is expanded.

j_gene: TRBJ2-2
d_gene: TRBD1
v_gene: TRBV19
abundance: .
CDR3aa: CASSIGQGPTGELFF
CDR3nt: TGTGCCAGTAGTATCGGACAGGGACCCACCGGGGAGCTGTTTTTT

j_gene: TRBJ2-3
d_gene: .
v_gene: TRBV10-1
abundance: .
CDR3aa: CASSDLHPDTQYF
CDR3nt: TGCGCCAGCAGTGACCTCCATCCGGATACGCAGTATTTT

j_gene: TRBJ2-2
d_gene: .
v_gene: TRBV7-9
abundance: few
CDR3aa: CASSFAGELFF
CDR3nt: TGTGCCAGCAGCTTCGCTGGGGAGCTGTTTTTT

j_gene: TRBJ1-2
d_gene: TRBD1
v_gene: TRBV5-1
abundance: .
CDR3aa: CASQTGGDYGYTF
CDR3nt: TGCGCCAGCCAGACAGGGGGCGACTATGGCTACACCTTC

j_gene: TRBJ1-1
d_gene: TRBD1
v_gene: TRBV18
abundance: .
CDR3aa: CASSPQGQGAFTPEAFF
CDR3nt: TGTGCCAGCTCACCACAGGGACAGGGGGCATTTACCCCTGAAGCTTTCTTT

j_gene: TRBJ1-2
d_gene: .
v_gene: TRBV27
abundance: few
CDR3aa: CASSLKSGSVVYGYTF
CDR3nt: TGTGCCAGCAGTTTAAAGTCAGGGTCAGTGGTCTATGGCTACACCTTC

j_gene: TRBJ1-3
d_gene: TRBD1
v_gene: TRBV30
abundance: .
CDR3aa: CAWSIDRASGNTIYF
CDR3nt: TGTGCCTGGAGTATTGACAGGGCTTCTGGAAACACCATATATTTT

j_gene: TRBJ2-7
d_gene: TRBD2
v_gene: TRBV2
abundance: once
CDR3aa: CASKREFNSYEQYF
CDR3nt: TGTGCCAGCAAGCGGGAGTTCAACTCCTACGAGCAGTACTTC

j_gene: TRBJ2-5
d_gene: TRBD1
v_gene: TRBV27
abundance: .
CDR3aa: CASSPWTGEETQYF
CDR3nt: TGTGCCAGCAGTCCCTGGACAGGGGAGGAGACCCAGTACTTC

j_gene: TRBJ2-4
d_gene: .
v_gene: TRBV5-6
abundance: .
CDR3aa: CASSLVGGSGKNIQYF
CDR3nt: TGTGCCAGCAGCTTGGTTGGGGGATCGGGCAAAAACATTCAGTACTTC